These 12 T cell receptor beta chains originate from one sample sequenced in a study of control samples from healthy donors and cancer patients. The data were produced by immunoSEQ multiplex PCR, yet TCRdb's version contains in-frame clones alone and is incomplete. The sample records about 110,000 clones, approximately 80% being singletons. Sequences were obtained from blood. The receptors derive from a man younger than 30 in good health.

As to this clone: The junction departs from germline at one end; a sequencing error may be responsible. This rearrangement joins TRBV7-9 to TRBJ1-2, with D unresolved. CDR1 SEHNR and CDR2 FQNEAQ come from the germline V gene (reference sequence). This CDR3 region has 12 residues. Here the CDR3 DNA reads TGTGCCAGCAGCTCCGGGATTTATGGCTATACCTTC. Translating gives CASSSGIYGYTF.

The J gene is TRBJ1-5, the V gene TRBV7-2; TRBD1 might be the D (6 bases). The V end lost 4 bases, the J end lost 6 bases, and 13 bases lay between the germline ends. This CDR3 is 14 amino acids long. Germline loops: CDR1 SGHTA, CDR2 FQGNSA. DNA for the CDR3: TGTGCCAGCAGCTCCGGGGGGCTATTTCAGCCCCAGCATTTT. Translating it yields CASSSGGLFQPQHF.

The gene calls are TRBV4-3 and TRBJ2-7, with a possible D match to TRBD2 (5 bases). The germline V gene has CDR1 LGHNA and CDR2 YSLEER. Trimming removed 4 bases at V and 5 bases at J, with 21 bases between. The length of the CDR3 is 16 residues. The CDR3 here is CASSLSPRLRGNEQYF. The CDR3 nucleotides read TGCGCCAGCAGCCTATCACCACGGCTCCGGGGAAACGAGCAGTACTTC.

CDR3 sequence (DNA): TGTGCCAGCAGCTTAGCGGGGGGGCTCACAGATACGCAGTATTTT. This encodes CASSLAGGLTDTQYF. This rearrangement joins TRBV11-2 to TRBJ2-3, with 8 bases that match TRBD2. The germline V gene encodes CDR1 SGHAT and CDR2 FQNNGV. V was pared by 1 base and J by 2 bases, with 2 bases of the junction left unmatched. CDR3 length: 15 residues. The full variable domain, completed using reference TRBV11-2 and TRBJ2-3, is EAGVAQSPRYKIIEKRQSVAFWCNPISGHATLYWYQQILGQGPKLLIQFQNNGVVDDSQLPKDRFSAERLKGVDSTLKIQPAKLEDSAVYLCASSLAGGLTDTQYFGPGTRLTVL.

The chain uses TRBV2 and TRBJ1-1; 8 bases map to TRBD1. The V segment lost 4 bases and the J segment 5 bases; nucleotides outside the gene matches: 0. This CDR3 contains 12 residues. The V gene's germline CDR1 is SNHLY and CDR2 FYNNEI. DNA of the CDR3: TGTGCCAGCAGTGGACAGGGGACTGAAGCTTTCTTT. It yields the protein CASSGQGTEAFF.

The chain joins TRBV19 to TRBJ1-6, with 7 positions matching TRBD1. The V gene's germline CDR1 is LNHDA and CDR2 SQIVND (reference sequence). The CDR3 totals 14 residues. Germline trimming cut 3 bases from V and 7 bases from J; bases unmatched to any gene: 3. CDR3 sequence reads: CASSMGQINSPLHF. The CDR3 coding sequence is TGTGCCAGTAGTATGGGACAGATCAATTCACCCCTCCACTTT.

The chain links TRBV30 to TRBJ2-7, with D unresolved. The germline gives CDR1 GTSNPN, CDR2 SVGIG (reference sequence). The germline V and J ends were trimmed by 4 bases and 0 bases, with 10 bases remaining between them. This CDR3 has 13 amino acids. CDR3 coding DNA: TGTGCCTGGACGCAGTCCAGCTCCTACGAGCAGTACTTC. Encoded protein: CAWTQSSSYEQYF.

The chain employs TRBV30 and TRBJ2-1; TRBD1 matches 8 bases. From germline, CDR1 is GTSNPN and CDR2 SVGIG (reference sequence). CDR3 length: 15 residues. V dropped 3 bases and J dropped 3; count of bases not matched to a gene: 7. In DNA form, the CDR3 reads TGTGCCTGGAGCCCCACAGGGGGAATCTACAATGAGCAGTTCTTC. Its translation: CAWSPTGGIYNEQFF.

The rearrangement links TRBV4-3 to TRBJ1-2, with D tentatively TRBD1 (5 bases). The CDR3 extends over 16 amino acids. Germline-derived CDR1 and CDR2 are LGHNA and YSLEER. Trimming removed 3 bases at V and 4 bases at J, with 18 bases between. This CDR3 is CASSQGAGTQPYGYTF. CDR3 bases: TGCGCCAGCAGCCAGGGAGCCGGGACGCAACCCTATGGCTACACCTTC.

The chain links TRBV9 to TRBJ1-6; the match to TRBD1 covers 8 bases. There are 15 residues in the CDR3. Germline CDR1 and CDR2: SGDLS and YYNGEE. V shed 3 bases and J 6 bases; nucleotides not matched to a gene: 5. The CDR3 DNA follows: TGTGCCAGCAGCGCCTCAACAGGGGGTAATTCACCCCTCCACTTT. It encodes CASSASTGGNSPLHF.

The chain links TRBV9 to TRBJ2-7; the match to TRBD2 covers 11 bases. The CDR3 sequence is 16 residues long. CDR1 and CDR2 (germline): SGDLS, YYNGEE. Trimming at V came to 4 bases and at J to 4 bases, leaving 10 bases not matched to a gene. CDR3 region: CASSHGTSGTTYEQYF. The DNA of the CDR3 is TGTGCCAGCAGCCACGGGACTAGCGGAACAACGTACGAGCAGTACTTC.

The chain has TRBV28 and TRBJ2-7; D uncertain. This CDR3 spans 12 amino acids. Trimming removed 3 bases at V and 4 bases at J, with 7 bases between. Germline assignment: CDR1 MDHEN and CDR2 SYDVKM. This CDR3 reads CASSFSNYEQYF. The CDR3 DNA reads as TGTGCCAGCAGTTTTTCGAATTACGAGCAGTACTTC. Full variable domain (remainder filled in from reference TRBV28 and TRBJ2-7): DVKVTQSSRYLVKRTGEKVFLECVQDMDHENMFWYRQDPGLGLRLIYFSYDVKMKEKGDIPEGYSVSREKKERFSLILESASTNQTSMYLCASSFSNYEQYFGPGTRLTVT.